Below, 2 T cell receptor beta chains from the same sample are listed, as sequenced in a study of identical twins (dated by TCRdb to 2016 to 2018). The method was 5' RACE. This sample was sequenced with an Illumina HiSeq 2000. The public sequencing data were trimmed at Q25 with fastp and processed into clonotypes with MiXCR by TCRdb, which kept only in-frame beta chains. Each entry is one CDR3 protein sequence, shown with its most common DNA and genes. Present in this sample are 150,000 or so distinct CDR3 sequences, approximately 3.5% of which were seen just once. The ten largest clones take up 7.5% to 8.5% of the sample. The sequenced material came from memory T cells sorted from blood. The cell subset or site label, read with the paper, signifies: CD45RO+ enriched T cells. All receptors come from a man aged 18 to 29 in good health.

This clonotype was found a few times. V is TRBV2 and J is TRBJ2-3; 8 nucleotides line up with TRBD2. V lost 8 bases and J lost 2; bases outside the gene matches: 6. In germline, CDR1 is SNHLY, CDR2 FYNNEI. The CDR3 sequence is 14 residues long. Here the CDR3 DNA reads TGTGCCAGCGAGATAGCGGGGCCCACAGATACGCAGTATTTT. As protein: CASEIAGPTDTQYF.

This clonotype was seen many times. The V and J genes are TRBV5-1 and TRBJ2-1; D not resolved. Germline CDR1 is SGHRS and CDR2 is YFSETQ. V was pared by 4 bases and J by 7 bases, with 12 bases between. The CDR3 is 13 amino acids. The CDR3 sequence is CASSNGVENEQFF. The DNA for the CDR3 is TGCGCCAGCAGCAACGGCGTCGAGAATGAGCAGTTCTTC.